The T cell receptor beta chain described here comes from a study of tumor-infiltrating lymphocytes in primary liver carcinoma. Remarks on this clonotype: It may be a read error: a sequence one base away is much more abundant.

The investigators made TCR beta cDNA from around 540 ng total RNA, using a constant-region primer. ARM-PCR was slightly modified, and three nested multiplex PCR rounds with it gave rise to the TCR beta libraries. TRBV1-TRBV30 forward primers paired with a C-beta reverse primer drove the first two PCR rounds, about 9 cycles each. TCRdb reprocessed the multiplex PCR reads via MiXCR and lists one record per CDR3 protein. The sample holds 75,000 to 80,000 distinct CDR3 sequences; 69% are singletons and the top ten take less than 30%. The length of the CDR3 is 13 residues. Germline V gives CDR1 WSHSY, CDR2 SAAADI. The roughly 18-34 mg bulk tissue piece was not sorted before simultaneous RNA and DNA extraction.

The receptor comes from a man aged 35-49 years with primary liver carcinoma and hepatitis B virus infection. The gene calls are TRBV10-2 and TRBJ1-1; D unresolved. Sequenced sample: tumor-adjacent normal liver tissue. The chain's CDR3 is CACSEVENTEAFF. The CDR3 DNA sequence: TGCGCCTGCAGTGAAGTAGAAAACACTGAAGCTTTCTTT.